Below are 2 T cell receptor beta chains sequenced from a single sample in a study of T cells in localized non-small cell lung cancer. The data were produced by immunoSEQ multiplex PCR, yet TCRdb's version contains in-frame clones alone and is incomplete. The table records under 70,000 clones, approximately 90% of them present only once. This specimen consisted of peripheral blood, obtained before any cancer treatment. These receptors came from a woman aged 35-75 years with stage I lung adenocarcinoma.

The V and J genes are TRBV18 and TRBJ2-5; D is uncertain. CDR1 is KGHSH, CDR2 LQKENI, per germline. V lost 3 bases and J 4 bases, leaving 9 bases between the germline ends. The CDR3 loop spans 13 amino acids. The CDR3 coding sequence is TGTGCCAGCTCACCGCTGGGCCGAGAGACCCAGTACTTC. This encodes CASSPLGRETQYF.

The rearrangement links TRBV7-9 to TRBJ1-2; D possibly corresponds to TRBD1 (5 bases). The CDR3 covers 14 residues. Trimming shortened V by 5 bases and J by 4 bases, and 14 bases separated the two germline ends. Germline assignment: CDR1 SEHNR and CDR2 FQNEAQ (reference sequence). Here the CDR3 reads CASSPQSGGYGYTF. CDR3 nucleotides: TGTGCCAGCAGCCCACAGTCGGGGGGCTATGGCTACACCTTC.